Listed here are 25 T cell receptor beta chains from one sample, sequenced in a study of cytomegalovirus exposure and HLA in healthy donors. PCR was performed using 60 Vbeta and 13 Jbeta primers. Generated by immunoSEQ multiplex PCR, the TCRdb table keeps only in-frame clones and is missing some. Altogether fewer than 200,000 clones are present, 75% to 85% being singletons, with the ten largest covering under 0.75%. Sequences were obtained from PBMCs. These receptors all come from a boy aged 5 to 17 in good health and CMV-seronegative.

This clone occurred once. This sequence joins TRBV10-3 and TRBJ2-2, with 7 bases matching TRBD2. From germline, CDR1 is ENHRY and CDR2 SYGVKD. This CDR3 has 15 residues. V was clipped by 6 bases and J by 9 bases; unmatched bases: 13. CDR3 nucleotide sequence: TGTGCCATCAGAGCGGGGCGGGAGCAGACCAGGGAGCTGTTTTTT. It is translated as CAIRAGREQTRELFF.

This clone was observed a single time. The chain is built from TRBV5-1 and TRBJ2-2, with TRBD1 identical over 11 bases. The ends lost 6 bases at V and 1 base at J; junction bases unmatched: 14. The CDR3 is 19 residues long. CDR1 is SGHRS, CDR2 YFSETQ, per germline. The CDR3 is CASTKAPGTGGRNTGELFF. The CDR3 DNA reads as TGCGCCAGCACGAAGGCCCCCGGGACAGGGGGAAGGAACACCGGGGAGCTGTTTTTT. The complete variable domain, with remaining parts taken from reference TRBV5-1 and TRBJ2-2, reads KAGVTQTPRYLIKTRGQQVTLSCSPISGHRSVSWYQQTPGQGLQFLFEYFSETQRNKGNFPGRFSGRQFSNSRSEMNVSTLELGDSALYLCASTKAPGTGGRNTGELFFGEGSRLTVL.

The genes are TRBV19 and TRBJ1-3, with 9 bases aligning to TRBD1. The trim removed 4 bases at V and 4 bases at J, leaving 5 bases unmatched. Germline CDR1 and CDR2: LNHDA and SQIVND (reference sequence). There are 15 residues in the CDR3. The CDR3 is CASSTRGTGGNTIYF. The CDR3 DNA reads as TGTGCCAGTAGTACCCGAGGGACAGGGGGAAACACCATATATTTT.

This chain's CDR3 is CASSLSTSGAYNEQFF. CDR3 nucleotide sequence: TGTGCCAGCAGTTTATCGACTAGCGGGGCTTACAATGAGCAGTTCTTC. V gene TRBV27 combines with J gene TRBJ2-1, with TRBD2 identical over 11 bases. The junction had 2 bases not matched to a gene; V was cut back by 0 bases and J by 4 bases. CDR1 MNHEY and CDR2 SMNVEV come from the germline V gene (reference sequence). CDR3 length: 16 amino acids.

The CDR3 spells CASSPFGTGTVGYNSPLHF. DNA of the CDR3: TGTGCCAGCTCACCATTTGGGACAGGTACAGTCGGCTATAATTCACCCCTCCACTTT. The chain combines TRBV18 with TRBJ1-6; the match to TRBD1 covers 8 bases. The CDR3 runs 19 residues. Germline trimming cut 2 bases from V and 3 bases from J; bases unmatched to any gene: 12. Germline V gene sequence: CDR1 KGHSH, CDR2 LQKENI. Full variable domain (rest looked up from reference TRBV18 and TRBJ1-6): NAGVMQNPRHLVRRRGQEARLRCSPMKGHSHVYWYRQLPEEGLKFMVYLQKENIIDESGMPKERFSAEFPKEGPSILRIQQVVRGDSAAYFCASSPFGTGTVGYNSPLHFGNGTRLTVT.

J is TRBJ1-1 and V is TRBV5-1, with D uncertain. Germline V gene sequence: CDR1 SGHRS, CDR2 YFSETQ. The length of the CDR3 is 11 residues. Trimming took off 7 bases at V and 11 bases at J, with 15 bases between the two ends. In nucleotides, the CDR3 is TGCGCCAGCGGTGGCGGAACCGGGGCTTTCTTT. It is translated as CASGGGTGAFF.

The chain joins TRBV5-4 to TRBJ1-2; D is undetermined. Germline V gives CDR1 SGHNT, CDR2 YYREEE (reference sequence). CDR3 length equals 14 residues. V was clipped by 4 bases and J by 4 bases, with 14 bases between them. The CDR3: CASSPSGWPYGYTF. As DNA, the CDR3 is TGTGCCAGCAGCCCATCCGGGTGGCCCTATGGCTACACCTTC.

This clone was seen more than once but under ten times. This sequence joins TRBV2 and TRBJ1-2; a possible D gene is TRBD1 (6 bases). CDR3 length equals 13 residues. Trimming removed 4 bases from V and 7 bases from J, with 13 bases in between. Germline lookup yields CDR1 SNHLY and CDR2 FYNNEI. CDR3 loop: CASSVRGQGGYTF. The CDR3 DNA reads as TGTGCCAGCAGTGTCAGGGGCCAGGGTGGCTACACCTTC.

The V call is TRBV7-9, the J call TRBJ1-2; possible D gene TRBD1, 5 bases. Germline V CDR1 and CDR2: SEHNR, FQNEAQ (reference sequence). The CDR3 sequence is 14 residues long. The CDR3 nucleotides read TGTTCCACCCTCTTGTCAGGGAGGGACTATGGCTACACCTTC. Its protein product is CSTLLSGRDYGYTF.

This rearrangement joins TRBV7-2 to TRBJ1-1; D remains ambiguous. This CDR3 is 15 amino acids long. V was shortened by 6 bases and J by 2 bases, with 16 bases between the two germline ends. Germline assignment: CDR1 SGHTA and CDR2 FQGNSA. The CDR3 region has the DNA TGTGCCAGCAGTCCCCTCGGCGCGGTTAACACTGAAGCTTTCTTT. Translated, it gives CASSPLGAVNTEAFF.

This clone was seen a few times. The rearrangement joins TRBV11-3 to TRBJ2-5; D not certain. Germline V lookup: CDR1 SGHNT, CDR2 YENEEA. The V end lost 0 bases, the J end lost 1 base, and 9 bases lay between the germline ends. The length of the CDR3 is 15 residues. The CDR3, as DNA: TGTGCCAGCAGCTTAGATATGGAGATCCAAGAGACCCAGTACTTC. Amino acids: CASSLDMEIQETQYF. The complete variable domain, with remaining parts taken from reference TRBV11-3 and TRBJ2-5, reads EAGVVQSPRYKIIEKKQPVAFWCNPISGHNTLYWYLQNLGQGPELLIRYENEEAVDDSQLPKDRFSAERLKGVDSTLKIQPAELGDSAVYLCASSLDMEIQETQYFGPGTRLLVL.

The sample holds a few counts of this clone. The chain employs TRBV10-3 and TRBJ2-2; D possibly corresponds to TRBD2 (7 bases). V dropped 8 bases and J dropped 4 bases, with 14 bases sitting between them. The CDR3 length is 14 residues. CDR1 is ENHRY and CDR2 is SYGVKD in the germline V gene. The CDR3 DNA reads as TGTGCCATCGGAAGGGAGGGGGGCACCGGGGAGCTGTTTTTT. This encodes CAIGREGGTGELFF.

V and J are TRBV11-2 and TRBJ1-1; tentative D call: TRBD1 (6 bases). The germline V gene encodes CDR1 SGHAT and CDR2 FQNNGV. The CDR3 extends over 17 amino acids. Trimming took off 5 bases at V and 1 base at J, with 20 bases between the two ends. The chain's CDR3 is CASSVLDSLGENTEAFF. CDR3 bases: TGTGCCAGCAGCGTATTGGACAGTCTTGGCGAGAACACTGAAGCTTTCTTT.

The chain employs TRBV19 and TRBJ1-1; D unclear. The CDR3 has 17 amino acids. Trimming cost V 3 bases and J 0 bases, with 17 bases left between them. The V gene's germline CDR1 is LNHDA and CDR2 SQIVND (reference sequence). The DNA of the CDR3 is TGTGCCAGTAGTATTGGAGCAGCGGAACCTATGAACACTGAAGCTTTCTTT. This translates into CASSIGAAEPMNTEAFF.

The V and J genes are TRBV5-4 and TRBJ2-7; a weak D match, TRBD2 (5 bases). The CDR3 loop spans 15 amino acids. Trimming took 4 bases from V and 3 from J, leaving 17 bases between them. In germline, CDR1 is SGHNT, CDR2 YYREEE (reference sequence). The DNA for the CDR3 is TGTGCCAGCAGCCGAGGACTCAGCGGCGGCTACGAGCAGTACTTC. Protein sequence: CASSRGLSGGYEQYF.

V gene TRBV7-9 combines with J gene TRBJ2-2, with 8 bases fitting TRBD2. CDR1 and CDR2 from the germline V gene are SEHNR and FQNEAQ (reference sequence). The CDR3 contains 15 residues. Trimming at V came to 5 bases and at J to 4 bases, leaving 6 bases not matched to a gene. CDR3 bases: TGTGCCAGCAGCCAACTAGCGGCGTCCACCGGGGAGCTGTTTTTT. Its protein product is CASSQLAASTGELFF.

The CDR3 sequence is CARRTVGYGYTF. The CDR3 DNA reads TGTGCCCGCAGGACAGTGGGCTATGGCTACACCTTC. The rearrangement joins TRBV30 to TRBJ1-2; maybe TRBD1 (6 bases). V shed 8 bases and J shed 4 bases, with 14 bases lying between them. This CDR3 comprises 12 residues. The germline CDR1 and CDR2 sequences are GTSNPN and SVGIG (reference sequence).

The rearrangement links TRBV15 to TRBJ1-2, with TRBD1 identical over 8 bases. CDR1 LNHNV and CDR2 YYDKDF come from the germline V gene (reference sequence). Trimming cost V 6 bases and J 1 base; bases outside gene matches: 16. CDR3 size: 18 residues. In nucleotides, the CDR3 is TGTGCCACCAGACCCGCCGGGACAGGCGTACCAATTAACTATGGCTACACCTTC. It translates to CATRPAGTGVPINYGYTF.

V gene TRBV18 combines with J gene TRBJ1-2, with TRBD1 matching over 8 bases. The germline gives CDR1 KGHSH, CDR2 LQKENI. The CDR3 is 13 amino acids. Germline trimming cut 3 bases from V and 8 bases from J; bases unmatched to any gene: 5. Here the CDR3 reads CASSPTGVEGYTF. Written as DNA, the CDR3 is TGTGCCAGCTCACCGACAGGGGTTGAAGGCTACACCTTC.

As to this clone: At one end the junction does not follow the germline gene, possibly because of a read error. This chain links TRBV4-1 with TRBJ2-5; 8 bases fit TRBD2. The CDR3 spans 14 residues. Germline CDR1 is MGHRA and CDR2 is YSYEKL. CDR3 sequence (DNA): TGCGCCAGCACCCCGGCGGGGGGCCGAGAGCCCCAGTACTTC. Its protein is CASTPAGGREPQYF.

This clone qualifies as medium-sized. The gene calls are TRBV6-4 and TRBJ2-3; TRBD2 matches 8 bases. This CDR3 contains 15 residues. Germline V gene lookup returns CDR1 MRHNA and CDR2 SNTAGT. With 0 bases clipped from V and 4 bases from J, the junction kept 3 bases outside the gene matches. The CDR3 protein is CASSDSTGGPDTQYF. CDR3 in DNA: TGTGCCAGCAGTGACTCGACGGGGGGGCCAGATACGCAGTATTTT.

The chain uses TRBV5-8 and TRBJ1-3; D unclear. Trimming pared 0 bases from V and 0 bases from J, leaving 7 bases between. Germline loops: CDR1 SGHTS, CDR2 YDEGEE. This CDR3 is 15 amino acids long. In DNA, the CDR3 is TGTGCCAGCAGCTTGGGACGGAGCTCTGGAAACACCATATATTTT. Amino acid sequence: CASSLGRSSGNTIYF.

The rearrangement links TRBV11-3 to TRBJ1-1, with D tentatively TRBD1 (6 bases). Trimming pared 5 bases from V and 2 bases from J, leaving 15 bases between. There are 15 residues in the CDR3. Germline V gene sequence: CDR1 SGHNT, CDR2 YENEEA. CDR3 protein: CASSPLAGANTEAFF. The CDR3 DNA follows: TGTGCCAGCAGCCCCTTGGCAGGGGCCAACACTGAAGCTTTCTTT.

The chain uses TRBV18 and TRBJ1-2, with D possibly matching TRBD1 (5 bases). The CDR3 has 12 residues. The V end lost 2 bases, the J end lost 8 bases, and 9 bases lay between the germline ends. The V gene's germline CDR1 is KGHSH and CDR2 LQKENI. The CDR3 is CASSPRGGGYTF. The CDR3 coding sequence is TGTGCCAGCTCACCAAGGGGAGGAGGCTACACCTTC. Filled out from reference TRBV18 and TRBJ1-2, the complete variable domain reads NAGVMQNPRHLVRRRGQEARLRCSPMKGHSHVYWYRQLPEEGLKFMVYLQKENIIDESGMPKERFSAEFPKEGPSILRIQQVVRGDSAAYFCASSPRGGGYTFGSGTRLTVV.

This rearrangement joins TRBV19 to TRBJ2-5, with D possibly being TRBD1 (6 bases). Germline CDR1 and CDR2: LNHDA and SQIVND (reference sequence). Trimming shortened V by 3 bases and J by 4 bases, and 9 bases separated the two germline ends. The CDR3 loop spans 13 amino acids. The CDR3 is CASSILGGETQYF. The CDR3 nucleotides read TGTGCCAGTAGTATCCTAGGGGGAGAGACCCAGTACTTC.